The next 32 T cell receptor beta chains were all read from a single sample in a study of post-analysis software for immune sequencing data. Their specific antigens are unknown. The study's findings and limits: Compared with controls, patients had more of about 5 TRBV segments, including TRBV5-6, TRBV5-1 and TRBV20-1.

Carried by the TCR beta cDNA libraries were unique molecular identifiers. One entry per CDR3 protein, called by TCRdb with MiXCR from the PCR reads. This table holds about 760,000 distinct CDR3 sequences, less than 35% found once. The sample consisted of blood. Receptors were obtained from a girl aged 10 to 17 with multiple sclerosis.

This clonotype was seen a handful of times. CDR3 sequence reads: CASANPGTGNYGYTF. CDR3 bases: TGTGCCAGCGCTAACCCCGGGACAGGGAACTATGGCTACACCTTC. The chain links TRBV2 to TRBJ1-2; 9 bases map to TRBD1. V lost 8 bases, J lost 2 bases, and 9 bases stayed unmatched. This CDR3 has 15 residues. Per germline, CDR1 SNHLY and CDR2 FYNNEI.

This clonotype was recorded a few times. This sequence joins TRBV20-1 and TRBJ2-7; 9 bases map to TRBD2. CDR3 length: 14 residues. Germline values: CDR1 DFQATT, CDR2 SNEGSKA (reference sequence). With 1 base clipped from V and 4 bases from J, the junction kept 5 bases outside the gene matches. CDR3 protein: CSARAREGWYEQYF. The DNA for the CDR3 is TGCAGTGCTAGAGCGCGGGAGGGGTGGTACGAGCAGTACTTC.

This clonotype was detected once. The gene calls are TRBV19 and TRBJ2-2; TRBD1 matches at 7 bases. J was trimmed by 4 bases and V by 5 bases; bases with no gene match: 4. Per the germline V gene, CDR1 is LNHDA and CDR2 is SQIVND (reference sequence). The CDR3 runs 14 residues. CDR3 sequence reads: CASSARTGTGELFF. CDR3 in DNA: TGTGCCAGTAGTGCCCGGACAGGCACCGGGGAGCTGTTTTTT.

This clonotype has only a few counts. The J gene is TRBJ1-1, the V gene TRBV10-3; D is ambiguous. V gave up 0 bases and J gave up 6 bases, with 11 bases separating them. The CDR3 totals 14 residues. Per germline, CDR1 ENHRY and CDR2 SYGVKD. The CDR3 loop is CAISESLGGAEAFF. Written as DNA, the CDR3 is TGTGCCATCAGTGAGTCTCTGGGTGGGGCTGAAGCTTTCTTT.

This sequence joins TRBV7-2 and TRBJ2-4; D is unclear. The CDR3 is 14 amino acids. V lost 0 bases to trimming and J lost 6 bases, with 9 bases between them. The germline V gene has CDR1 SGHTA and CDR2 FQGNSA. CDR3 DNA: TGTGCCAGCAGCTTAGCTTCTACGACAAACATTCAGTACTTC. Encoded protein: CASSLASTTNIQYF.

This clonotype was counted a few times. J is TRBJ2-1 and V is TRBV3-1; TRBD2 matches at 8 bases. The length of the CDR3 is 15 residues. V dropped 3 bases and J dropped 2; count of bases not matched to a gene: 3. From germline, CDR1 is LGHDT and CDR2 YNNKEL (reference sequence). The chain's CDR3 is CASSHPSGPYNEQFF. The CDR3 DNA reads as TGTGCCAGCAGCCATCCTAGCGGGCCCTACAATGAGCAGTTCTTC.

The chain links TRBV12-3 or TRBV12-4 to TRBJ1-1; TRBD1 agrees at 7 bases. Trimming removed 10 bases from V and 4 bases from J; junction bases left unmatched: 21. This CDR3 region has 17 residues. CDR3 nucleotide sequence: TGTGCCATCCAGATCTATAACAGGGGACTCGGGGGCACTGAAGCTTTCTTT. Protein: CAIQIYNRGLGGTEAFF.

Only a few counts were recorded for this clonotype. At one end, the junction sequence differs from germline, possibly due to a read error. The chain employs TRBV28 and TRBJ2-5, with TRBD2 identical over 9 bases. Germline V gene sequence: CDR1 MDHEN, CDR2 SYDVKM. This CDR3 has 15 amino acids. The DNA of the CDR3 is TGTGCCGGCAGTCCCCCGGGACTAGCATCGAAGACCCAGTACTTC. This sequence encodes CAGSPPGLASKTQYF. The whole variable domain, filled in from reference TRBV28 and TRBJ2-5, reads DVKVTQSSRYLVKRTGEKVFLECVQDMDHENMFWYRQDPGLGLRLIYFSYDVKMKEKGDIPEGYSVSREKKERFSLILESASTNQTSMYLCAGSPPGLASKTQYFGPGTRLLVL.

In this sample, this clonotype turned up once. This CDR3 reads CASSQGVSENTGELFF. The CDR3 nucleotides read TGCGCCAGCAGCCAGGGGGTTAGCGAGAACACCGGGGAGCTGTTTTTT. V gene TRBV4-3 combines with J gene TRBJ2-2, with D perhaps matching TRBD1 or TRBD2 (5 bases each). V lost 3 bases and J lost 1, with 12 bases in between. Germline CDR1 reads LGHNA; CDR2 reads YSLEER. The CDR3 consists of 16 residues.

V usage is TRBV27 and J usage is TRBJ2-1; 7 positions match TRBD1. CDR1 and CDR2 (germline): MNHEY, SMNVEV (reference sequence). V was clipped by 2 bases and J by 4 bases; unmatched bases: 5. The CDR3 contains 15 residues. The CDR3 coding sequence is TGTGCCAGCAGTTTAAGGGGACAGCTGTACAATGAGCAGTTCTTC. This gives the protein CASSLRGQLYNEQFF.

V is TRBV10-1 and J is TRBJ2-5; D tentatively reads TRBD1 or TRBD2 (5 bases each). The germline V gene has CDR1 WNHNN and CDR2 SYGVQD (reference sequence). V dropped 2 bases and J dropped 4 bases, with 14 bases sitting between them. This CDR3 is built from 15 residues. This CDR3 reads CASSEGYRTGETQYF. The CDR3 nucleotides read TGCGCCAGCAGTGAGGGGTACAGGACTGGAGAGACCCAGTACTTC.

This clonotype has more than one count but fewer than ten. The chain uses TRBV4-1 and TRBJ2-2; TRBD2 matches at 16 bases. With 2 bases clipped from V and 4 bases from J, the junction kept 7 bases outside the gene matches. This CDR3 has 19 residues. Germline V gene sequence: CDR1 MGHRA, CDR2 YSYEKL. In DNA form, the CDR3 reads TGCGCCAGCAGCCAATTCGAGGGACTAGCGGGGGGGCCCACCGGGGAGCTGTTTTTT. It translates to CASSQFEGLAGGPTGELFF.

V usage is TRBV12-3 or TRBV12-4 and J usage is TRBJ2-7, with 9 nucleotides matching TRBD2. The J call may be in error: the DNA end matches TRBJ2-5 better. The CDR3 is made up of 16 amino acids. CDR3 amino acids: CANNLPGTSLPETQYF. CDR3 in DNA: TGTGCCAACAACCTACCCGGGACTAGCCTTCCAGAGACCCAGTACTTC.

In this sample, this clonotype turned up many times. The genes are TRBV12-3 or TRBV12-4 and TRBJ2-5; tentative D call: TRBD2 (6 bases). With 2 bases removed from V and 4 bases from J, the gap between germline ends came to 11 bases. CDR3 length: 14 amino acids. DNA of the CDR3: TGTGCCAGCAGTTTAAGGACTAACCGAGAGACCCAGTACTTC. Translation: CASSLRTNRETQYF.

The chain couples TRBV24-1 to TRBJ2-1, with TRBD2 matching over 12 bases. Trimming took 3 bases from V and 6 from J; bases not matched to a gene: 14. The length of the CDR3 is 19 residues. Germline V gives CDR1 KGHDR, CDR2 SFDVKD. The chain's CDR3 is CATSDPGGETSGRFNEQFF. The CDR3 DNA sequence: TGTGCCACCAGTGATCCGGGGGGCGAGACTAGCGGGAGATTCAATGAGCAGTTCTTC.

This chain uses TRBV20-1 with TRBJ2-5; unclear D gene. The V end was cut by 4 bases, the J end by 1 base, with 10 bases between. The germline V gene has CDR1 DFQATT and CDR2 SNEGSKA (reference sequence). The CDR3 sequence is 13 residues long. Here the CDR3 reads CSAIPAVQETQYF. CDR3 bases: TGCAGTGCTATCCCCGCGGTCCAAGAGACCCAGTACTTC.

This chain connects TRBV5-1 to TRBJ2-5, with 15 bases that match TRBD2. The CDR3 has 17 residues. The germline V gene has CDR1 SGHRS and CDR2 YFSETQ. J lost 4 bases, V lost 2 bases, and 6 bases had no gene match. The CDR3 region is CASSFRTSGREGETQYF. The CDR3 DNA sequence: TGCGCCAGCAGCTTCAGGACTAGCGGGAGGGAAGGAGAGACCCAGTACTTC. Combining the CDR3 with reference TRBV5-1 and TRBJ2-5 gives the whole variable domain KAGVTQTPRYLIKTRGQQVTLSCSPISGHRSVSWYQQTPGQGLQFLFEYFSETQRNKGNFPGRFSGRQFSNSRSEMNVSTLELGDSALYLCASSFRTSGREGETQYFGPGTRLLVL.

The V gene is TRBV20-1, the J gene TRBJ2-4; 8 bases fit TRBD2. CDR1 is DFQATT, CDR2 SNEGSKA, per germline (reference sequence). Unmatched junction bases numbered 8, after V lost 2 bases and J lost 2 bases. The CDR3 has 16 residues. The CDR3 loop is CSARSTSVITKNIQYF. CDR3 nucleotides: TGCAGTGCTAGATCGACTAGCGTCATAACCAAAAACATTCAGTACTTC.

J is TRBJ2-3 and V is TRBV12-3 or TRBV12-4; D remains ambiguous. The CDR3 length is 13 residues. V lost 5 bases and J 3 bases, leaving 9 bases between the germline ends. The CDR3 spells CASSPRETDTQYF. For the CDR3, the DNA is TGTGCCAGCAGTCCGCGTGAGACAGATACGCAGTATTTT.

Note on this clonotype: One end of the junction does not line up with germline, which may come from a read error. CDR3 DNA sequence: TGTGGCATCAGTCAGTCGGGACAGAATAGCAATCAGCCCCAGCATTTT. Its translation is CGISQSGQNSNQPQHF. This chain links TRBV10-3 with TRBJ1-5; 7 nucleotides agree with TRBD1. In germline, CDR1 is ENHRY, CDR2 SYGVKD. This CDR3 contains 16 residues.

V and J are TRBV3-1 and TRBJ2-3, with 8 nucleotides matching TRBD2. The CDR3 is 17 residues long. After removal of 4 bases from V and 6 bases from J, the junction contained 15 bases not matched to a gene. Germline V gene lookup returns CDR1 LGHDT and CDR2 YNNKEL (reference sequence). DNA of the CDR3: TGTGCCAGCAGCCCGTATCCCGGGGGGGCTCGGTCGGATACGCAGTATTTT. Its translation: CASSPYPGGARSDTQYF.

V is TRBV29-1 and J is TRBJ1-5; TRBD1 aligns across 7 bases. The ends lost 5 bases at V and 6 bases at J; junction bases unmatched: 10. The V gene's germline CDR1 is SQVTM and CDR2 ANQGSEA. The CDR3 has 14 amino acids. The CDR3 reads CSVLTESGGQPQHF. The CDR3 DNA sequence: TGCAGCGTTCTGACGGAGTCAGGGGGTCAGCCCCAGCATTTT.

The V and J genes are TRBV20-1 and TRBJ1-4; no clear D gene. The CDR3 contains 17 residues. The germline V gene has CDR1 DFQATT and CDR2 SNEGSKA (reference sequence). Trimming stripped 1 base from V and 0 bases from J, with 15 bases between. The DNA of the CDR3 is TGCAGTGCTAGAGGCGGTGCGGGGTTTGCAACTAATGAAAAACTGTTTTTT. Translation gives CSARGGAGFATNEKLFF.

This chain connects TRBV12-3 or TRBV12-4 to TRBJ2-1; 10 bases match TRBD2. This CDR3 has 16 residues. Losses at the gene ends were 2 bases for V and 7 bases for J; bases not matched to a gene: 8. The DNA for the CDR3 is TGTGCCAGCAGTTTACTAGCGGGAGCGATTAGAAATGAGCAGTTCTTC. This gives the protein CASSLLAGAIRNEQFF.

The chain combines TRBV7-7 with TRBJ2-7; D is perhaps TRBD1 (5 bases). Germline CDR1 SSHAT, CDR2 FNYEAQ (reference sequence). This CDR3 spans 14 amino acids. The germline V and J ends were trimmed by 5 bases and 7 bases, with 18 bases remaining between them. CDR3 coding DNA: TGTGCCAGCAGCCCCTCTGCTGACAGCCGTGAGCAGTACTTC. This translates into CASSPSADSREQYF.

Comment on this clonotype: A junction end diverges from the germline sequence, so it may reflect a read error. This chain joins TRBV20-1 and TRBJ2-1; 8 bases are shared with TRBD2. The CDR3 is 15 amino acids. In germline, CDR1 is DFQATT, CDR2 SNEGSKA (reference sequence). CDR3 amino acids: CSARGQREYRNGQFF. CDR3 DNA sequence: TGCAGTGCTAGAGGGCAGCGGGAGTATAGAAATGGGCAGTTCTTC.

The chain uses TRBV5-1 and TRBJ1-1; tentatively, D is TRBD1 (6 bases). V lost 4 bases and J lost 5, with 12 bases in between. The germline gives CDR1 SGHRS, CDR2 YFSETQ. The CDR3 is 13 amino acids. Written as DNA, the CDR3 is TGCGCCAGCAGCAGAGAACAGGGAACTGAAGCTTTCTTT. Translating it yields CASSREQGTEAFF.

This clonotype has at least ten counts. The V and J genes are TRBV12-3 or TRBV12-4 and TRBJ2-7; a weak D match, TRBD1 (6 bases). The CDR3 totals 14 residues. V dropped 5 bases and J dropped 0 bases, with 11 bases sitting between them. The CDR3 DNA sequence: TGTGCCAGCAGTCCCCAGGGGCACTCCTACGAGCAGTACTTC. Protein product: CASSPQGHSYEQYF.

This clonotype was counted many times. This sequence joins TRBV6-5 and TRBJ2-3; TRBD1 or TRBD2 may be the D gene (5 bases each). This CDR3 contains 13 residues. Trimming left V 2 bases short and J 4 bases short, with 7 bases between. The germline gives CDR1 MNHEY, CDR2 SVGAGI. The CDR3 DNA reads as TGTGCCAGCAGTTACGGGGGACCAGATACGCAGTATTTT. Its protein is CASSYGGPDTQYF.

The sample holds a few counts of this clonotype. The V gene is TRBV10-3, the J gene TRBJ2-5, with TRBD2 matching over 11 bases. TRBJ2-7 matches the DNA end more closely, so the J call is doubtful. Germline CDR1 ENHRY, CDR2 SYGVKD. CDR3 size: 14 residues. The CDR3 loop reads CAIATSGGSYEQYF. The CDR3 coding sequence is TGTGCCATCGCCACTAGCGGGGGTAGCTACGAGCAGTACTTC.

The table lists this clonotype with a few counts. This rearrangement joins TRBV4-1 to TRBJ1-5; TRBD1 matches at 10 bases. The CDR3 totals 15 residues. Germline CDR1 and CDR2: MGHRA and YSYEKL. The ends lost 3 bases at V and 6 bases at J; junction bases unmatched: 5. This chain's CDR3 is CASSQTGQGGQPQHF. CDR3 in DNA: TGCGCCAGCAGCCAGACCGGACAGGGGGGTCAGCCCCAGCATTTT.

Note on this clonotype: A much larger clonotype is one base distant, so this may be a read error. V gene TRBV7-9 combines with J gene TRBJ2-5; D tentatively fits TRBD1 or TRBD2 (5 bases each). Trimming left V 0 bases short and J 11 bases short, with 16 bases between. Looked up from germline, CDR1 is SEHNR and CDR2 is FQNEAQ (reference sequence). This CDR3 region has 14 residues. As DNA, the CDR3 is TGTGCCAGCAGCTTAGCTGGGACCTACAATGAGCAGTACTTC. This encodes CASSLAGTYNEQYF.